This T cell receptor (beta chain) was sequenced for a study of T cell responses to AZD1222 COVID-19 vaccine. Study details: Samples with a second dose at about 4 or about 12 weeks were pooled together. Points from the study as a whole: Spike-specific TCRs gained breadth and depth after people received two AZD1222 doses. The sample set comprised mostly white British donors with more females, and clonal diversity was possibly underestimated.

Measured with immunoSEQ multiplex PCR; TCRdb has only the in-frame clones, and not every one. The table shows roughly 180,000 clones, with around 91% occurring only once. A note on this clone: Its antigen is undetermined.

This receptor was taken from an adult in good health. The source was peripheral blood, collected on day 0 of AZD1222 vaccination.

Written as DNA, the CDR3 is TGTGCCAGTAGCAACAGGGATGGCACAGATACGCAGTATTTT. This codes for CASSNRDGTDTQYF. V and J are TRBV19 and TRBJ2-3, with D possibly TRBD1 on 6 matching bases. V lost 6 bases and J 1 base, leaving 11 bases between the germline ends. Germline CDR1 is LNHDA and CDR2 is SQIVND (reference sequence). The CDR3 is 14 residues long.